This TCR beta chain was obtained from a study of T cell responses to AZD1222 COVID-19 vaccine. Profiled with immunoSEQ multiplex PCR; TCRdb holds only in-frame clones, not every one. The data show around 130,000 clones, 80% to 90% seen once. CDR1 is LGHNA and CDR2 is YSLEER in the germline V gene. Unmatched junction bases numbered 7, after V lost 0 bases and J lost 7 bases. The CDR3 length is 15 residues. The source of this sequence is an adult in good health. Sample: peripheral blood, taken on day 0 of AZD1222 vaccination. This rearrangement joins TRBV4-3 to TRBJ1-2; 8 positions match TRBD1. CDR3 in DNA: TGCGCCAGCAGCCAAGAATCGGCAGGGGGCTCTGGCTACACCTTC. It encodes CASSQESAGGSGYTF.